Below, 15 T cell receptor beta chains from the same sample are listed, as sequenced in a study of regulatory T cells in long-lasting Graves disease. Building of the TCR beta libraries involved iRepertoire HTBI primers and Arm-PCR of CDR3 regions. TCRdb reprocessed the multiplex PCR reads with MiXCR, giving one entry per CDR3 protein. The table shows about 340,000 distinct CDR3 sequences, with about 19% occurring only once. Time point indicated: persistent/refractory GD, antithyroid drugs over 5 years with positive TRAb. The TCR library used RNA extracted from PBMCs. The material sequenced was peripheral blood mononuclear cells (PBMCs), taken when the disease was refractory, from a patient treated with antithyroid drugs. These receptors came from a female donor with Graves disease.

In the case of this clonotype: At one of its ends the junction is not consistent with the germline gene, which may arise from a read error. The CDR3 DNA sequence: TGTGCCAGTAGTTCCCTGGGGTTCTGGACCGGAGAGACCCAGTATTTC. Translating it yields CASSSLGFWTGETQYF. The J gene is TRBJ2-5, the V gene TRBV19; D not certain. Per the germline V gene, CDR1 is LNHDA and CDR2 is SQIVND (reference sequence). The CDR3 contains 16 residues.

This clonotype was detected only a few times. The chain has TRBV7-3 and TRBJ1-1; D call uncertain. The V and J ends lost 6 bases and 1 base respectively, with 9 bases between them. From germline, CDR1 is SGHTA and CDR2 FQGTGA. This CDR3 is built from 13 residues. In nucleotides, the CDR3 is TGTGCCAGCAGAAGCGCCCCGAACACTGAAGCTTTCTTT. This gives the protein CASRSAPNTEAFF. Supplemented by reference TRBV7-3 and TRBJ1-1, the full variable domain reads GAGVSQTPSNKVTEKGKYVELRCDPISGHTALYWYRQSLGQGPEFLIYFQGTGAADDSGLPNDRFFAVRPEGSVSTLKIQRTERGDSAVYLCASRSAPNTEAFFGQGTRLTVV.

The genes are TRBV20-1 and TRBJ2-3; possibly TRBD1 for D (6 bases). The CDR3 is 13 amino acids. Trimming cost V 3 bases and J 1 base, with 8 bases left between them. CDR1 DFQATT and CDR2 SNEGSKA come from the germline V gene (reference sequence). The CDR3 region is CSASGQRTDTQYF. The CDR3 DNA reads TGCAGTGCTAGTGGACAGCGCACAGATACGCAGTATTTT.

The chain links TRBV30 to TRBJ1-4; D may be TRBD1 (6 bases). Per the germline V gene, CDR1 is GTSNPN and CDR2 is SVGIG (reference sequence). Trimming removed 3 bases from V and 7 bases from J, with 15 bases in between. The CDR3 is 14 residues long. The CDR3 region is CAWSIRRGREKLFF. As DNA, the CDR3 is TGTGCCTGGAGCATACGCAGGGGCCGTGAAAAACTGTTTTTT.

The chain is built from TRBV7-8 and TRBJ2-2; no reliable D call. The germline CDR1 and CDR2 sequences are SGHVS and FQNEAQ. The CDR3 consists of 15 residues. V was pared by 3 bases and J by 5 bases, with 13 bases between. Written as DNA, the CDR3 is TGTGCCAGCAGCTTTGGTCTCACCTGGACCGGGGAGCTGTTTTTT. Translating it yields CASSFGLTWTGELFF.

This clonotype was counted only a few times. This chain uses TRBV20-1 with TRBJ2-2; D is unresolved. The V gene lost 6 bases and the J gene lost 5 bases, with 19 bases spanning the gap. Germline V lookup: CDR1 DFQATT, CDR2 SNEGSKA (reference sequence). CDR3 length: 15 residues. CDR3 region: CSAPLLPLGTGELFF. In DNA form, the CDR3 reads TGCAGTGCCCCCCTCCTTCCCCTCGGAACCGGGGAGCTGTTTTTT.

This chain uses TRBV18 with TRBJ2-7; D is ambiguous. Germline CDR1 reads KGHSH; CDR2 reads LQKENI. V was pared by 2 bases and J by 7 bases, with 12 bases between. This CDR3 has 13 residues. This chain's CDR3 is CASSPIGLGEQYF. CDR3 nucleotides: TGTGCCAGCTCACCAATAGGGTTGGGAGAGCAGTACTTC.

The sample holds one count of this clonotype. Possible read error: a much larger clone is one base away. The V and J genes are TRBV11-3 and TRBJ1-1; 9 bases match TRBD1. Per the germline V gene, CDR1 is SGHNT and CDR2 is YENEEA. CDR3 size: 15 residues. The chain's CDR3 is CAGSLQGALITEAFF. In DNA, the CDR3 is TGTGCCGGCAGCTTACAGGGGGCTCTTATCACTGAAGCTTTCTTT.

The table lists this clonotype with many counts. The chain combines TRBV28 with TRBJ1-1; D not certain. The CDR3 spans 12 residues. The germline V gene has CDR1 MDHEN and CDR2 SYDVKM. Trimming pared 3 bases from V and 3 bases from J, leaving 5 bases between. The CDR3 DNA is TGTGCCAGCAGTTTTCTTGACACTGAAGCTTTCTTT. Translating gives CASSFLDTEAFF.

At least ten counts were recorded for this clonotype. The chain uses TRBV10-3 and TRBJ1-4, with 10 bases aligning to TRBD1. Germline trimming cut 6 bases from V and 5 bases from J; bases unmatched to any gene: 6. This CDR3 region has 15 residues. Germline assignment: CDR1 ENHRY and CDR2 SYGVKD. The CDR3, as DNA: TGTGCCATCAGGCCGTCGGGACAGGGGAATGAAAAACTGTTTTTT. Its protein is CAIRPSGQGNEKLFF.

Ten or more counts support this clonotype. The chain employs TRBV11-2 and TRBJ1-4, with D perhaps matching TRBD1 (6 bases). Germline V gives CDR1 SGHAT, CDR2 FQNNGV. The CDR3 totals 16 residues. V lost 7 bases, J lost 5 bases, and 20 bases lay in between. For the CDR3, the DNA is TGTGCCAGCAAACGAGTCCCAGGACAGCCCAATGAAAAACTGTTTTTT. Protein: CASKRVPGQPNEKLFF. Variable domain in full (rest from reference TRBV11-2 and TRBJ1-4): EAGVAQSPRYKIIEKRQSVAFWCNPISGHATLYWYQQILGQGPKLLIQFQNNGVVDDSQLPKDRFSAERLKGVDSTLKIQPAKLEDSAVYLCASKRVPGQPNEKLFFGSGTQLSVL.

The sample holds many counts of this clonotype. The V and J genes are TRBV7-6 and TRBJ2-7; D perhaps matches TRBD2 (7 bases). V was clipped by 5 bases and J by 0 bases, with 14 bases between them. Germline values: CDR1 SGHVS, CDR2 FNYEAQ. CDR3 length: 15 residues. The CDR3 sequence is CASSPGGVISYEQYF. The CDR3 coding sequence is TGTGCCAGCAGCCCGGGGGGCGTGATCTCCTACGAGCAGTACTTC.

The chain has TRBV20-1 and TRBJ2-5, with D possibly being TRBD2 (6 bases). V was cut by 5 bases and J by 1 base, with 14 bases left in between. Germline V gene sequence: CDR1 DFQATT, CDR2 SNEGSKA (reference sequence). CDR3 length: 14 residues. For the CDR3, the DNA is TGCAGTGCTGATAGCGGCAACATCCAAGAGACCCAGTACTTC. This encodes CSADSGNIQETQYF.

The CDR3: CASSLGRDRYGNTIYF. CDR3 DNA: TGTGCCAGCAGCTTAGGCCGGGACAGATATGGAAACACCATATATTTT. V gene TRBV7-2 combines with J gene TRBJ1-3; 7 nucleotides align to TRBD1. CDR3 size: 16 residues. From germline, CDR1 is SGHTA and CDR2 FQGNSA. The V gene end was trimmed by 1 base and the J gene end by 3 bases; junction bases not matched to a gene: 6.

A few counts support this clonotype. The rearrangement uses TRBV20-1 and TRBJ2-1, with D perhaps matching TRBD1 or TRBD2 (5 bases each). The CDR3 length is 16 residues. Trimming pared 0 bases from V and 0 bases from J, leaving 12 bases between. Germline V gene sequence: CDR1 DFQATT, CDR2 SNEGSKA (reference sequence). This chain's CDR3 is CSARDWGKVSYNEQFF. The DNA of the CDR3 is TGCAGTGCTAGAGATTGGGGGAAGGTCTCCTACAATGAGCAGTTCTTC.